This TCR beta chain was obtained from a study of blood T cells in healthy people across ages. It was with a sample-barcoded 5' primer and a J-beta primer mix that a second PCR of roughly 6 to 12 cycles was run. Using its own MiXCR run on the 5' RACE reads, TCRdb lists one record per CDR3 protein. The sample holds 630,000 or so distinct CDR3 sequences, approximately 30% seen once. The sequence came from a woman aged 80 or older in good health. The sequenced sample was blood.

The CDR3 sequence is CSVRTSGPSSYNEQFF. The CDR3 DNA reads TGCAGTGTTAGGACTAGCGGGCCAAGCTCCTACAATGAGCAGTTCTTC. J is TRBJ2-1 and V is TRBV20-1; TRBD2 aligns across 11 bases. This CDR3 has 16 residues. Per the germline V gene, CDR1 is DFQATT and CDR2 is SNEGSKA (reference sequence). V lost 7 bases, J lost 0 bases, and 8 bases stayed unmatched.